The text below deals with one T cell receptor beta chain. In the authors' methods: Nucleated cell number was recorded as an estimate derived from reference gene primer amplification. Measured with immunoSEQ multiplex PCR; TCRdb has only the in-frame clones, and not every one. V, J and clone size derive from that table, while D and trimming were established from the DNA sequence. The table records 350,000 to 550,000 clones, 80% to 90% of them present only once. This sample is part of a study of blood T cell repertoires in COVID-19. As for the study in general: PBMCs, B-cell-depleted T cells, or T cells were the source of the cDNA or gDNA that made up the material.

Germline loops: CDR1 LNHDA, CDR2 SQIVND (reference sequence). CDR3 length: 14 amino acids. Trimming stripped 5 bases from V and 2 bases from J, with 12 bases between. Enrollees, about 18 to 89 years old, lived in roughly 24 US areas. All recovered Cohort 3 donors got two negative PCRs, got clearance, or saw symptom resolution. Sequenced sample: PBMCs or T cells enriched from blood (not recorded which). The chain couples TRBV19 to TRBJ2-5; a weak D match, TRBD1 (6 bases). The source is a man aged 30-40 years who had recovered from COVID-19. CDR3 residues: CASSEQQGQETQYF. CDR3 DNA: TGTGCCAGTAGTGAACAACAGGGACAAGAGACCCAGTACTTC.